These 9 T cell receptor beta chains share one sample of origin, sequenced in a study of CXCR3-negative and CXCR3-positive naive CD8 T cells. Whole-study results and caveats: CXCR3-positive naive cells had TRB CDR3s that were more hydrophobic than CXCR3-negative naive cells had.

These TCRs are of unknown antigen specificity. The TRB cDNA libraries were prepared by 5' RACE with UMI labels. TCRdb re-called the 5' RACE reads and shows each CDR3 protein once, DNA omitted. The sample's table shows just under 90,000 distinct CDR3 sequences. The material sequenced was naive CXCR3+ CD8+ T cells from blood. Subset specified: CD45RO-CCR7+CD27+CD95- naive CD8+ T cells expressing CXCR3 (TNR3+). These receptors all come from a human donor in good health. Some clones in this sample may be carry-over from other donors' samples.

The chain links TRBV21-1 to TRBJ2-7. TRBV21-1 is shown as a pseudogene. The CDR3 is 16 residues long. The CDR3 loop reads CASSKALSLSPYEQYF.

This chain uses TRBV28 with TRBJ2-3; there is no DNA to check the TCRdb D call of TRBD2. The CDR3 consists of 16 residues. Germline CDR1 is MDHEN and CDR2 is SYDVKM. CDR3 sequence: CASTRRGGSGTDTQYF.

CDR3 loop: CASSVASGGNQPQHF. The gene calls are TRBV12-3 or TRBV12-4 and TRBJ1-5; with no DNA, the TCRdb D assignment of TRBD1 cannot be verified. The CDR3 spans 15 residues.

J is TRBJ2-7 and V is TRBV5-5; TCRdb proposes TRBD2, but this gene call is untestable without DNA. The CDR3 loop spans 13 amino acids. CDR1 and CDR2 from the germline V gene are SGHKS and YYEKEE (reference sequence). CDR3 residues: CASSFGRVDEQYF.

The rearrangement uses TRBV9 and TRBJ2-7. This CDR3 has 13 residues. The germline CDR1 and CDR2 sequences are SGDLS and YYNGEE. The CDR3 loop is CASSVGPRYEQYF.

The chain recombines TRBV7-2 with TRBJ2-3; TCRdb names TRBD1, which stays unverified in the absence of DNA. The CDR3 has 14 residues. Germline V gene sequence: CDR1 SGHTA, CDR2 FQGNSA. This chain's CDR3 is CASSNRDRSDTQYF. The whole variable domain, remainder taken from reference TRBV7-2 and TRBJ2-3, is GAGVSQSPSNKVTEKGKDVELRCDPISGHTALYWYRQSLGQGLEFLIYFQGNSAPDKSGLPSDRFSAERTGGSVSTLTIQRTQQEDSAVYLCASSNRDRSDTQYFGPGTRLTVL.

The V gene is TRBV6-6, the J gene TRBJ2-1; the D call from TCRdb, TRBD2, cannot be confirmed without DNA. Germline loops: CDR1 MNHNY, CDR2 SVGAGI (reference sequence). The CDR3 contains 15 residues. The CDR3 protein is CASSYSSGGAYEQFF.

The CDR3 loop reads CASSLAGYTGELFF. V and J are TRBV27 and TRBJ2-2. This CDR3 comprises 14 residues. CDR1 is MNHEY and CDR2 is SMNVEV in the germline V gene (reference sequence).

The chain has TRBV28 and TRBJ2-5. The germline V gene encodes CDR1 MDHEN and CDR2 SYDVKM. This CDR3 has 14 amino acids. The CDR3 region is CASSLYPVKATQYF.